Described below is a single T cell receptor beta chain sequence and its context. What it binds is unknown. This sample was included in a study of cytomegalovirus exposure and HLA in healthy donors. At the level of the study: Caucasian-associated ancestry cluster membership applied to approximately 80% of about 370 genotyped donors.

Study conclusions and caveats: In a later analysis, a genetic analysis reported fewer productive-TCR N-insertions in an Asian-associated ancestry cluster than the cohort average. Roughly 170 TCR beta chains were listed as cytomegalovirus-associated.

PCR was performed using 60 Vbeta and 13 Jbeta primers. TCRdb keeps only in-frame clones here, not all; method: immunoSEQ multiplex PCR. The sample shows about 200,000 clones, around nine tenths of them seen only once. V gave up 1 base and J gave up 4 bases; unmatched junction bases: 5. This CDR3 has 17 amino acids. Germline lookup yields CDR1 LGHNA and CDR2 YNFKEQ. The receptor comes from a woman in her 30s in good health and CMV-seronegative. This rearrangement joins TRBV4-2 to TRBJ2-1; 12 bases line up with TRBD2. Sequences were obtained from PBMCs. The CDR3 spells CASSQGTSGTLYNEQFF. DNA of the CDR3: TGTGCCAGCAGCCAAGGGACTAGCGGGACCTTATACAATGAGCAGTTCTTC.